The clone carrying this TCR beta chain came up many times. Antigen specificity is unknown. This sample was included in a study of neurological immune-mediated disorders. Study-wide background: Multiple sclerosis patients numbering about 34 comprised around 31 relapsing-remitting and 3 secondary progressive patients. Study conclusions and caveats: There was no clinical or MRI feature that showed an association with the multiple sclerosis repertoire cluster. CDR3 amino acid sequences found in expanded clones were never shared across subjects, suggesting private repertoires in all groups.

Template-switch 5'RACE cDNA synthesis added a 10-nucleotide unique molecular identifier. TCRdb independently ran MiXCR on the 5' RACE reads; one entry per CDR3 protein. The sample shows tens of thousands of distinct CDR3 sequences, 2.6% of them seen only once. This CDR3 contains 13 residues. V gave up 5 bases and J gave up 2 bases; unmatched junction bases: 4. Looked up from germline, CDR1 is SQVTM and CDR2 is ANQGSEA. The chain recombines TRBV29-1 with TRBJ2-3; 7 bases match TRBD1. The sequence came from a woman under 40 with multiple sclerosis. The sequenced sample consisted of PBMCs. For the CDR3, the DNA is TGCAGCGTTAGGACAGGCTCCACAGATACGCAGTATTTT. Its translation: CSVRTGSTDTQYF.